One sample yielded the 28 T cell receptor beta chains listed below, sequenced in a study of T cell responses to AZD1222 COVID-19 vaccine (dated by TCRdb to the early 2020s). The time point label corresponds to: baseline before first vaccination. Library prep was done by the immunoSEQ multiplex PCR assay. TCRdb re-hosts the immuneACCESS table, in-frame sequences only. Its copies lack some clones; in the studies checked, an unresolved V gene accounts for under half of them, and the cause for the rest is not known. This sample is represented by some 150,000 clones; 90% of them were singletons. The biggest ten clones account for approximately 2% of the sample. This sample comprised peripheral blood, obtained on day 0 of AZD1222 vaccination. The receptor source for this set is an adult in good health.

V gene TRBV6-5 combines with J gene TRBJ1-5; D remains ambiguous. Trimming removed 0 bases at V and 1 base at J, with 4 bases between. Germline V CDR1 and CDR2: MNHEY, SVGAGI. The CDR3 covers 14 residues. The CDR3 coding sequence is TGTGCCAGCAGTTACTCATCAAGCAATCAGCCCCAGCATTTT. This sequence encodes CASSYSSSNQPQHF.

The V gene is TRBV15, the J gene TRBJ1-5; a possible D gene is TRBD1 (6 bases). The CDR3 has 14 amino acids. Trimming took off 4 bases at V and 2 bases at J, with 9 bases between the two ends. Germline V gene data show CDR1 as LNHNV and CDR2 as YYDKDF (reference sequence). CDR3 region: CATSKQGGNQPQHF. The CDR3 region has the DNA TGTGCCACCAGCAAACAGGGAGGCAATCAGCCCCAGCATTTT.

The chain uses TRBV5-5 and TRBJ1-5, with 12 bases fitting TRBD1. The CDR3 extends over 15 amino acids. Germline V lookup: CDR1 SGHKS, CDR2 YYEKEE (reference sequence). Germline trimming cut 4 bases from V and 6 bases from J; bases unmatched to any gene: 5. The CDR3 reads CASSGTGGTGQPQHF. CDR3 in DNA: TGTGCCAGCAGCGGGACAGGGGGCACTGGTCAGCCCCAGCATTTT.

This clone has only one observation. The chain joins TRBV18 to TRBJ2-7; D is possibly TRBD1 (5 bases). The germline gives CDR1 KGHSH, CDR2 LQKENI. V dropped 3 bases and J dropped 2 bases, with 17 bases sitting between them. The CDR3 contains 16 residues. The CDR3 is CASSPEKGQGPYEQYF. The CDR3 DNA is TGTGCCAGCTCACCCGAAAAGGGTCAGGGTCCCTACGAGCAGTACTTC. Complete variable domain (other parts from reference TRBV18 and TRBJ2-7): NAGVMQNPRHLVRRRGQEARLRCSPMKGHSHVYWYRQLPEEGLKFMVYLQKENIIDESGMPKERFSAEFPKEGPSILRIQQVVRGDSAAYFCASSPEKGQGPYEQYFGPGTRLTVT.

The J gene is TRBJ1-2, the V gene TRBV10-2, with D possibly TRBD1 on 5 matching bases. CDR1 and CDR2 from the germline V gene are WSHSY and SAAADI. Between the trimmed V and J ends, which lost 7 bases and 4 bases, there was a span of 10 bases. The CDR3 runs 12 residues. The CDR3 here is CASMTAPYGYTF. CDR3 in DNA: TGCGCCAGCATGACAGCCCCCTATGGCTACACCTTC.

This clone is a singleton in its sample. For the CDR3, the DNA is TGTGCCTGGAGTTGGGACACTGAAGCTTTCTTT. Its translation: CAWSWDTEAFF. The V gene is TRBV30, the J gene TRBJ1-1, with unresolved D. V lost 2 bases and J lost 3, with 4 bases in between. The CDR3 has 11 residues. Germline lookup yields CDR1 GTSNPN and CDR2 SVGIG (reference sequence).

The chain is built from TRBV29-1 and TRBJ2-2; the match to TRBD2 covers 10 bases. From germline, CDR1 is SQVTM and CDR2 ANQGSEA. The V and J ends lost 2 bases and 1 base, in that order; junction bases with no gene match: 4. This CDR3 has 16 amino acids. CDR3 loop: CSVELAGDGNTGELFF. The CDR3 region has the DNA TGCAGCGTTGAACTAGCGGGAGATGGGAACACCGGGGAGCTGTTTTTT.

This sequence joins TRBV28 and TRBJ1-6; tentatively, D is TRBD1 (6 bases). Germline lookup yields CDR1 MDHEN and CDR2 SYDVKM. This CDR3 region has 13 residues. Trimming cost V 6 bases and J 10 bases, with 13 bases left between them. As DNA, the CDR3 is TGTGCCAGCAGGACAGGACCTTTGTCACCCCTCCACTTT. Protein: CASRTGPLSPLHF.

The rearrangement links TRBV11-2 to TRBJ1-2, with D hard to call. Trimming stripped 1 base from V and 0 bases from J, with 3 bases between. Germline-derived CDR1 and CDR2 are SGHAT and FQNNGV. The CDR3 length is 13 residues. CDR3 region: CASSLVSNYGYTF. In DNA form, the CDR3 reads TGTGCCAGCAGCTTAGTGTCTAACTATGGCTACACCTTC.

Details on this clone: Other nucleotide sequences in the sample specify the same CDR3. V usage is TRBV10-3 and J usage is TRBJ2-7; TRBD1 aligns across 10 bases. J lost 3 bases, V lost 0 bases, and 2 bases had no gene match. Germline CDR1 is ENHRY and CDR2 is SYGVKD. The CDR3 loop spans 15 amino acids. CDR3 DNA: TGTGCCATCAGTGAGTCTGGACAGGGGGGCTACGAGCAGTACTTC. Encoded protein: CAISESGQGGYEQYF.

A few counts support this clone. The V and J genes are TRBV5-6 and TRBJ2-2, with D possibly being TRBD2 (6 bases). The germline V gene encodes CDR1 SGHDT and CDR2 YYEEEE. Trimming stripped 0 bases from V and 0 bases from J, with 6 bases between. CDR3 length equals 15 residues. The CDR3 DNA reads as TGTGCCAGCAGCTTGGGCGGGGCGAACACCGGGGAGCTGTTTTTT. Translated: CASSLGGANTGELFF. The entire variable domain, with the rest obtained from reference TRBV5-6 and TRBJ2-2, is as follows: DAGVTQSPTHLIKTRGQQVTLRCSPKSGHDTVSWYQQALGQGPQFIFQYYEEEERQRGNFPDRFSGHQFPNYSSELNVNALLLGDSALYLCASSLGGANTGELFFGEGSRLTVL.

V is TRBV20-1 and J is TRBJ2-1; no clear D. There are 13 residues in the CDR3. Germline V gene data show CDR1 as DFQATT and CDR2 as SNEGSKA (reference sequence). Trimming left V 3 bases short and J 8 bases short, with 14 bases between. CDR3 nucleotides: TGCAGTGCTAGTGGGCGGTGGACGCATGAGCAGTTCTTC. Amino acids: CSASGRWTHEQFF.

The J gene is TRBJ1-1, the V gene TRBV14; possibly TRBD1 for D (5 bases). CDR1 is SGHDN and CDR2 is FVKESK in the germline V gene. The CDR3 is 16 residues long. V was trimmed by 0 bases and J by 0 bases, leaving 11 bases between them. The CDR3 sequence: CASSQDAGTVNTEAFF. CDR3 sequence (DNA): TGTGCCAGCAGCCAAGATGCCGGGACGGTGAACACTGAAGCTTTCTTT.

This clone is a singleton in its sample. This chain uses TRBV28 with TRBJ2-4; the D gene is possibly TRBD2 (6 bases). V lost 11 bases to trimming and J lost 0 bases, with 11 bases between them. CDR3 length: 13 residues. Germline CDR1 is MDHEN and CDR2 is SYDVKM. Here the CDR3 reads CAAEGIAKNIQYF. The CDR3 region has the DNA TGTGCCGCGGAGGGAATAGCCAAAAACATTCAGTACTTC.

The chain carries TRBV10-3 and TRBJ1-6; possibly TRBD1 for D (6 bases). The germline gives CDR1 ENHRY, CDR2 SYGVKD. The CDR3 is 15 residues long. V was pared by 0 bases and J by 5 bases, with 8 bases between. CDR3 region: CAISESRDNNSPLHF. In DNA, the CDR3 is TGTGCCATCAGTGAGTCTCGGGACAATAATTCACCCCTCCACTTT.

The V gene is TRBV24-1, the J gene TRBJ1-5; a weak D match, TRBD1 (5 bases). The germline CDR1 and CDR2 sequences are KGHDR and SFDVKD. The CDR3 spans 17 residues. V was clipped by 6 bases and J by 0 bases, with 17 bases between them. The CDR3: CATSHRGQTYSNQPQHF. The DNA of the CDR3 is TGTGCCACCAGTCACCGAGGACAAACCTATAGCAATCAGCCCCAGCATTTT.

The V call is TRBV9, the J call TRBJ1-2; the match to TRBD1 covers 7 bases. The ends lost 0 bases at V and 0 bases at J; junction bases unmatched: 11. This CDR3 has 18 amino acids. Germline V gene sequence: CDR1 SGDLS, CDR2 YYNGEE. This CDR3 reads CASSVGVGRTGPNYGYTF. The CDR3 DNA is TGTGCCAGCAGCGTAGGAGTTGGACGGACAGGACCTAACTATGGCTACACCTTC.

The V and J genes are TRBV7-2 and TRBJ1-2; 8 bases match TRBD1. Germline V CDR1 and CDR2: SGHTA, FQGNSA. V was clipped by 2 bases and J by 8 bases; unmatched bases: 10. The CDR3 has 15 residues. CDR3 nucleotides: TGTGCCAGCAGCTTAATCAGGGGGCAAAATGAAGGCTACACCTTC. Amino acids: CASSLIRGQNEGYTF.

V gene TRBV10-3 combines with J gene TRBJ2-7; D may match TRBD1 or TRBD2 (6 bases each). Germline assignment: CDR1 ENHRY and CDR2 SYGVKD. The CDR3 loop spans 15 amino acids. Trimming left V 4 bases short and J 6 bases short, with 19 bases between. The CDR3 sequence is CAISGGGTNQVEQYF. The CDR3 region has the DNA TGTGCCATCAGTGGAGGCGGGACAAACCAGGTCGAGCAGTACTTC.

CDR3 coding DNA: TGTGCCAGCAGCTCCAGGGACAGGGCCCCCTATGGCTACACCTTC. As protein: CASSSRDRAPYGYTF. The V call is TRBV11-2, the J call TRBJ1-2; 9 bases line up with TRBD1. The CDR3 has 15 residues. Germline loops: CDR1 SGHAT, CDR2 FQNNGV. V shed 4 bases and J 4 bases; nucleotides not matched to a gene: 7.

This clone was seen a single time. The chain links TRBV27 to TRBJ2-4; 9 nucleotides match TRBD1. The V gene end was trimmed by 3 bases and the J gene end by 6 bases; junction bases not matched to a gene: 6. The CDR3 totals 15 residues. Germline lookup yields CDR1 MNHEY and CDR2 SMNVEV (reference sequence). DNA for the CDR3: TGTGCCAGCAGTTTCGACAGGGGGGTGGGAAACATTCAGTACTTC. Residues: CASSFDRGVGNIQYF.

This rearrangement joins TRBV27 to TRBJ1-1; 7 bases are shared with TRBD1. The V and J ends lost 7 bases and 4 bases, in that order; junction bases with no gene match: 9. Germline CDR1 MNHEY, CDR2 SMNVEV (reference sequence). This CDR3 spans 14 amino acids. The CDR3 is CASNTGAGGTEAFF. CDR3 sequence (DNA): TGTGCCAGCAATACAGGGGCCGGGGGCACTGAAGCTTTCTTT.

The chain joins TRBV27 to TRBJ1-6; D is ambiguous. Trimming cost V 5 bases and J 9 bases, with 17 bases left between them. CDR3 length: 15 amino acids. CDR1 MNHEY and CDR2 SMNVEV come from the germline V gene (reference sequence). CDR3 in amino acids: CASSPRRGRGSPLHF. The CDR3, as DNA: TGTGCCAGCAGTCCCCGCCGAGGTAGAGGTTCACCCCTCCACTTT.

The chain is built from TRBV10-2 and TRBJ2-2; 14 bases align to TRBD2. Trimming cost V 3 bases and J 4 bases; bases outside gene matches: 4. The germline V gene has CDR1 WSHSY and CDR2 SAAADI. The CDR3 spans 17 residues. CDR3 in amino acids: CASSDPGTSGSTGELFF. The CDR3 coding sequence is TGCGCCAGCAGTGACCCCGGGACTAGCGGGAGCACCGGGGAGCTGTTTTTT.

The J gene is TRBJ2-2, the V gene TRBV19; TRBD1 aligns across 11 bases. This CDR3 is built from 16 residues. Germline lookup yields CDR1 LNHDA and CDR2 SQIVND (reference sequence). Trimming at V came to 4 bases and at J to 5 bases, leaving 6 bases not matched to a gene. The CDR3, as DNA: TGTGCCAGTAGTACCGGACAGGGGGCGGGGACCGGGGAGCTGTTTTTT. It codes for CASSTGQGAGTGELFF.

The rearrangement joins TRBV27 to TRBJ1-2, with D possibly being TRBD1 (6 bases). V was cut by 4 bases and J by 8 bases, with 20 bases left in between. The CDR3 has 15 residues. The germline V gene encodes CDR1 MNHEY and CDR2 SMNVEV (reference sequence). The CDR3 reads CASSSTPGVQYGYTF. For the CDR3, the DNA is TGTGCCAGCAGTTCAACTCCAGGGGTACAGTACGGCTACACCTTC.

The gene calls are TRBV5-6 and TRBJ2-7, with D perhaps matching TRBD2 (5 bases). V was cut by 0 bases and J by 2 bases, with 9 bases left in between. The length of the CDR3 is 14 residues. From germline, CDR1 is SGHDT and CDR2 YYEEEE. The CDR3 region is CASSLVSDTYEQYF. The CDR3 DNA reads TGTGCCAGCAGCTTGGTTAGCGATACCTACGAGCAGTACTTC.

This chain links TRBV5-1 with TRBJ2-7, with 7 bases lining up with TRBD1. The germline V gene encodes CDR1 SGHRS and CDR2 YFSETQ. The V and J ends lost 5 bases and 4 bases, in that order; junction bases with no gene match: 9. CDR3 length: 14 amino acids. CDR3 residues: CASSREAGGYEQYF. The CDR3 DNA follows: TGCGCCAGCAGTCGAGAGGCAGGGGGTTACGAGCAGTACTTC.